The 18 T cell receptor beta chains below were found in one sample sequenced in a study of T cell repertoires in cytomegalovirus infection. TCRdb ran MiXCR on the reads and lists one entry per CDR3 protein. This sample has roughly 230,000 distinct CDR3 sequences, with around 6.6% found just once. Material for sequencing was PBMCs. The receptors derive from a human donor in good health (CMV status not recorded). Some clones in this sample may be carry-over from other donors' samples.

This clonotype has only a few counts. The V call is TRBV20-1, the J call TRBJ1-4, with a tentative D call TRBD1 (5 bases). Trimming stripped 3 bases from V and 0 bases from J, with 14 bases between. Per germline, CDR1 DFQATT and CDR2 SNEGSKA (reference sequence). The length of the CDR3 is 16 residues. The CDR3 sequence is CSASYVLTATNEKLFF. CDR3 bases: TGCAGTGCTAGTTATGTCCTGACAGCAACTAATGAAAAACTGTTTTTT.

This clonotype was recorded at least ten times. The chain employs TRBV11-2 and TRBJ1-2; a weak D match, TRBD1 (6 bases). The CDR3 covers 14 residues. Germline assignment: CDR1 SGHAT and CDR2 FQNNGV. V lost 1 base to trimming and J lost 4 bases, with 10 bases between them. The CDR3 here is CASSLAPDSYGYTF. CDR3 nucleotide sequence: TGTGCCAGCAGCTTAGCCCCGGACAGCTATGGCTACACCTTC.

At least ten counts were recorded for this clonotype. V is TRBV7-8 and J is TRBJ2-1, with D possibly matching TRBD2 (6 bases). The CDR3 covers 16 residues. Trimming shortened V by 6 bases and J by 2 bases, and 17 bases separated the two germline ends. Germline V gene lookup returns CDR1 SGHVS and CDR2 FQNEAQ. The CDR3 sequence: CASRPPRGSAYNEQFF. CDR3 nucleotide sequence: TGTGCCAGCAGACCACCCCGGGGGTCCGCCTACAATGAGCAGTTCTTC.

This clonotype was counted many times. CDR3 sequence: CASSYSFPGGMTEAFF. DNA of the CDR3: TGTGCCAGCAGTTACTCGTTCCCAGGGGGAATGACTGAAGCTTTCTTT. The chain links TRBV6-2 or TRBV6-3 to TRBJ1-1, with TRBD1 matching over 7 bases. The CDR3 consists of 16 residues. The V gene end was trimmed by 0 bases and the J gene end by 5 bases; junction bases not matched to a gene: 9. Germline CDR1 is MNHEY and CDR2 is SVGEGT.

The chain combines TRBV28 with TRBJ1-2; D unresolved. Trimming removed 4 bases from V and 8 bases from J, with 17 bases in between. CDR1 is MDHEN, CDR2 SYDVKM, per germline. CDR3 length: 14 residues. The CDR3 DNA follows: TGTGCCAGCAGTTCTGGTATTAGTATGGGGGGCTACACCTTC. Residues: CASSSGISMGGYTF.

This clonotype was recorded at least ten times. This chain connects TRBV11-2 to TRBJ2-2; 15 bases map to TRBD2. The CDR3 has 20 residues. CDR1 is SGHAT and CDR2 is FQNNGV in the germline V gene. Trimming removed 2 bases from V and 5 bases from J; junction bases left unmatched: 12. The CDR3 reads CASSLHRTSGGEVRTGELFF. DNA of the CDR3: TGTGCCAGCAGCTTACACCGGACTAGCGGGGGGGAAGTTCGTACCGGGGAGCTGTTTTTT.

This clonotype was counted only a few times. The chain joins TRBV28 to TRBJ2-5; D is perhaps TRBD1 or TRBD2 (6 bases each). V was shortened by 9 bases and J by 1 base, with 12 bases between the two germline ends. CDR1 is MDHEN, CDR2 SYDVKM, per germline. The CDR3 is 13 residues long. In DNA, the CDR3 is TGTGCCAGTCGGGGGCACGGCCAAGAGACCCAGTACTTC. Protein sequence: CASRGHGQETQYF.

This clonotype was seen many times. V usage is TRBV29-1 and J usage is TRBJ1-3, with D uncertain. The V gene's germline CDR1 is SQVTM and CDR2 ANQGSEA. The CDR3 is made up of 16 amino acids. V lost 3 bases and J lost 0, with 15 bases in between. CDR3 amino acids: CSVEGSGQSSGNTIYF. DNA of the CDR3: TGCAGCGTTGAGGGAAGTGGGCAAAGCTCTGGAAACACCATATATTTT.

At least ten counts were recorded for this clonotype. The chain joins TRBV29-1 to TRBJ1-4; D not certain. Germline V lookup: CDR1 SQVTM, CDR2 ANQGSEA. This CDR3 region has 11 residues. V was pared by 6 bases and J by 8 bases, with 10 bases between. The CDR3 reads CSVGSQEKLFF. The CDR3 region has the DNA TGCAGCGTCGGTAGTCAAGAAAAACTGTTTTTT.

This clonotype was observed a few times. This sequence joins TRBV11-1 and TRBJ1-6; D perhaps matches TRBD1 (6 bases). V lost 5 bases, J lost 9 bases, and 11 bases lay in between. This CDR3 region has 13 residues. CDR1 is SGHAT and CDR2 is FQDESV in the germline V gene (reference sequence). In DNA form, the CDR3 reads TGTGCCAGCAGCGTACAGGGCGGTTCACCCCTCCACTTT. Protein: CASSVQGGSPLHF.

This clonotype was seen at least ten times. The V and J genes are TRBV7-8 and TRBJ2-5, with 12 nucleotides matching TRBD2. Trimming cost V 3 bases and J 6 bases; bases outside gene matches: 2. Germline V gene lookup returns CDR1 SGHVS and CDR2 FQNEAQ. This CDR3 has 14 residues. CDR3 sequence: CASSFGLAGKTQYF. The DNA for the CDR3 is TGTGCCAGCAGCTTTGGACTAGCGGGAAAGACCCAGTACTTC.

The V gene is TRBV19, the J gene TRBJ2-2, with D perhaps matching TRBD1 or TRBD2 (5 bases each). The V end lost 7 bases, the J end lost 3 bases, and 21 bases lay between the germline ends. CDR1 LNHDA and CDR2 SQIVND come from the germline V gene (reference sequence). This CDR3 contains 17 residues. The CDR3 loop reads CASTHGGSRDHTGELFF. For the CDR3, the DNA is TGTGCCAGTACCCATGGGGGTTCCAGGGACCACACCGGGGAGCTGTTTTTT.

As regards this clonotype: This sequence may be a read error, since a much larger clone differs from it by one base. The CDR3 nucleotides read TGTGCCACCAGTGAACGAAGCTCTTATGGCTACACCTTC. It yields the protein CATSERSSYGYTF. The chain combines TRBV24-1 with TRBJ1-2; D unresolved. Looked up from germline, CDR1 is KGHDR and CDR2 is SFDVKD. This CDR3 has 13 residues. Trimming left V 4 bases short and J 5 bases short, with 10 bases between.

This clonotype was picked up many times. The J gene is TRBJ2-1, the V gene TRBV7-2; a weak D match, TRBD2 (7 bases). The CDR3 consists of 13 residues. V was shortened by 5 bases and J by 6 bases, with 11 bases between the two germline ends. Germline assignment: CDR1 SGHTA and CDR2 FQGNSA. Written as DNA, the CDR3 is TGTGCCAGCAGCCGAGGGGGGGGCAATGAGCAGTTCTTC. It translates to CASSRGGGNEQFF.

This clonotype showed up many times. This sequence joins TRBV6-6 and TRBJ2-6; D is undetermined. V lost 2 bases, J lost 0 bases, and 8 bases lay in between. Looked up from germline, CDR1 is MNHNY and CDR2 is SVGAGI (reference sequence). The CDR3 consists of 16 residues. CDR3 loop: CASSYDGNSGANVLTF. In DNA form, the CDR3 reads TGTGCCAGCAGTTACGACGGCAACTCTGGGGCCAACGTCCTGACTTTC.

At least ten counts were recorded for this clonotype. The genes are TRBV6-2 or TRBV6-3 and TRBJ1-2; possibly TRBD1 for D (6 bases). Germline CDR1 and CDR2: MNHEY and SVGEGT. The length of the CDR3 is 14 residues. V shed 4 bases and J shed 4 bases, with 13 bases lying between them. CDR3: CASSFRGATYGYTF. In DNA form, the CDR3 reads TGTGCCAGCAGTTTTCGGGGGGCGACCTATGGCTACACCTTC.

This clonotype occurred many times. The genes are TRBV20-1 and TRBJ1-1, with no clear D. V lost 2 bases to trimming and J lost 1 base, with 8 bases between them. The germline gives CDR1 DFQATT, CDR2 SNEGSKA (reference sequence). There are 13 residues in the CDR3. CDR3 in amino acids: CSARRDQNTEAFF. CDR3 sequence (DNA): TGCAGTGCTAGACGCGATCAGAACACTGAAGCTTTCTTT.

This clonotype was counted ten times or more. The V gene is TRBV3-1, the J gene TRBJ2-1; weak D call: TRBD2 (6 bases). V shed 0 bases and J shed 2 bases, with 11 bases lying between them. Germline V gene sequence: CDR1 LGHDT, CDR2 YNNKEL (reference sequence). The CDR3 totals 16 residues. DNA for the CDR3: TGTGCCAGCAGCCAAGAGCCTAGCGAAACCTACAATGAGCAGTTCTTC. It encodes CASSQEPSETYNEQFF.